This T cell receptor (beta chain) came from a study of control samples from healthy donors and cancer patients. J was trimmed by 4 bases and V by 1 base; bases with no gene match: 2. CDR3 length: 14 amino acids. Germline assignment: CDR1 MNHNS and CDR2 SASEGT. TCRdb's copy holds only in-frame clones and misses some; the assay was immunoSEQ multiplex PCR. The sample holds more than 140,000 clones, 94% seen once. Material for sequencing was blood. This chain joins TRBV6-1 and TRBJ1-1; 8 positions agree with TRBD1. This clonotype was obtained from a man aged 40-50 years in good health. CDR3 sequence: CASSEGTGSTEAFF. The CDR3 coding sequence is TGTGCCAGCAGTGAAGGGACAGGGAGCACTGAAGCTTTCTTT.